A single sample is the source of the 14 T cell receptor beta chains below, sequenced in a study of T cell clones after liver transplantation. Data came from immunoSEQ multiplex PCR; TCRdb stores just in-frame clones and leaves some out. The sample carries about 51,000 clones, 85% to 90% recorded once. The specimen was CD8+ T cells from blood, collected 12 months after liver transplant. These receptors all come from a human patient who received a liver transplant. Certain T cells may be donor cells from the graft.

The genes are TRBV7-8 and TRBJ2-6, with D perhaps being TRBD1 or TRBD2 (6 bases each). The ends were cut back, 6 bases at V and 2 bases at J, with 14 bases in the middle. CDR3 length equals 16 residues. The germline gives CDR1 SGHVS, CDR2 FQNEAQ. The CDR3 sequence: CASSLIGGPGANVLTF. The CDR3 nucleotides read TGTGCCAGCAGTCTTATAGGGGGGCCTGGGGCCAACGTCCTGACTTTC.

The chain recombines TRBV4-3 with TRBJ2-1; a weak D match, TRBD2 (6 bases). The length of the CDR3 is 15 residues. V was pared by 1 base and J by 12 bases, with 19 bases between. CDR1 is LGHNA, CDR2 YSLEER, per germline. Here the CDR3 reads CASSQGVLAMGGQFF. The CDR3 region has the DNA TGCGCCAGCAGCCAAGGGGTGCTAGCGATGGGGGGGCAGTTCTTC.

The chain employs TRBV6-5 and TRBJ1-1; a possible D gene is TRBD1 (5 bases). The V end was cut by 3 bases, the J end by 1 base, with 12 bases between. The CDR3 is 15 amino acids. Germline V CDR1 and CDR2: MNHEY, SVGAGI. For the CDR3, the DNA is TGTGCCAGCAGTTATAACGGGGCATGGAACACTGAAGCTTTCTTT. It translates to CASSYNGAWNTEAFF.

This sequence joins TRBV5-5 and TRBJ1-2; D call uncertain. Trimming took off 1 base at V and 3 bases at J, with 4 bases between the two ends. The CDR3 runs 12 residues. Germline loops: CDR1 SGHKS, CDR2 YYEKEE (reference sequence). The CDR3 DNA follows: TGTGCCAGCAGCTTGATCGACTATGGCTACACCTTC. Its protein product is CASSLIDYGYTF. Filled out from reference TRBV5-5 and TRBJ1-2, the complete variable domain reads DAGVTQSPTHLIKTRGQQVTLRCSPISGHKSVSWYQQVLGQGPQFIFQYYEKEERGRGNFPDRFSARQFPNYSSELNVNALLLGDSALYLCASSLIDYGYTFGSGTRLTVV.

The chain links TRBV5-1 to TRBJ2-7, with D unclear. The V end lost 0 bases, the J end lost 3 bases, and 7 bases lay between the germline ends. The CDR3 runs to 13 residues. The germline V gene encodes CDR1 SGHRS and CDR2 YFSETQ. CDR3 amino acids: CASSLGANYEQYF. The CDR3 region has the DNA TGCGCCAGCAGCTTGGGGGCAAACTACGAGCAGTACTTC.

In its sample, this clone was seen a few times. V is TRBV12-5 and J is TRBJ2-5; D may be TRBD2 (6 bases). There are 15 residues in the CDR3. V shed 7 bases and J shed 5 bases, with 20 bases lying between them. Per germline, CDR1 LGHNT and CDR2 FRNRAP. The DNA for the CDR3 is TGTGCTAGTGCAATGGGGCTAGCGAGTTGGGAGACCCAGTACTTC. The encoded protein is CASAMGLASWETQYF.

This clone occurred once. V and J are TRBV6-5 and TRBJ2-3, with D possibly TRBD2 on 6 matching bases. The CDR3 loop spans 14 amino acids. Looked up from germline, CDR1 is MNHEY and CDR2 is SVGAGI. With 6 bases removed from V and 4 bases from J, the gap between germline ends came to 14 bases. The CDR3 coding sequence is TGTGCCAGCAGGCCTCGGGAGACCTCAGATACGCAGTATTTT. This sequence encodes CASRPRETSDTQYF.

The CDR3: CASSLALSGRAYEQYF. CDR3 DNA sequence: TGTGCCAGCAGCTTAGCGCTGAGCGGGAGGGCCTACGAGCAGTACTTC. This chain joins TRBV7-2 and TRBJ2-7; 10 nucleotides line up with TRBD2. The V gene's germline CDR1 is SGHTA and CDR2 FQGNSA. There are 16 residues in the CDR3. The V segment lost 0 bases and the J segment 2 bases; nucleotides outside the gene matches: 4.

This chain connects TRBV2 to TRBJ1-2, with a weak D call TRBD1 (6 bases). Germline CDR1 reads SNHLY; CDR2 reads FYNNEI. This CDR3 has 12 amino acids. The V end was cut by 10 bases, the J end by 8 bases, with 17 bases between. The CDR3 here is CATPGGTRGYTF. CDR3 coding DNA: TGTGCCACCCCTGGGGGGACAAGGGGCTACACCTTC.

The V and J genes are TRBV2 and TRBJ2-1; tentative D call: TRBD2 (6 bases). The germline V and J ends were trimmed by 6 bases and 9 bases, with 15 bases remaining between them. Germline V CDR1 and CDR2: SNHLY, FYNNEI. This CDR3 contains 13 residues. The DNA of the CDR3 is TGTGCCAGCAGCCTAGCGATCCTGGGTGAGCAGTTCTTC. The encoded protein is CASSLAILGEQFF.

This clone rates as medium-sized (0.01 to 0.1%). The chain couples TRBV4-1 to TRBJ2-5, with 9 bases identical to TRBD1. Germline V gene lookup returns CDR1 MGHRA and CDR2 YSYEKL. The CDR3 contains 20 residues. V lost 0 bases to trimming and J lost 2 bases; unmatched junction nucleotides: 16. The CDR3 reads CASSQEWGQGFIGPQETQYF. The CDR3 DNA is TGCGCCAGCAGCCAAGAATGGGGACAGGGATTTATAGGCCCTCAAGAGACCCAGTACTTC.

The rearrangement links TRBV4-3 to TRBJ2-1, with 9 positions matching TRBD2. With V trimmed by 2 bases and J by 7 bases, 9 bases remained unmatched. In germline, CDR1 is LGHNA, CDR2 YSLEER. This CDR3 comprises 16 residues. CDR3 sequence (DNA): TGCGCCAGCAGCCAAATAGGGCTAGCGGGATTAAATGAGCAGTTCTTC. This sequence encodes CASSQIGLAGLNEQFF.

This sequence joins TRBV9 and TRBJ2-7; no clear D gene. Trimming took 3 bases from V and 0 from J, leaving 13 bases between them. Germline lookup yields CDR1 SGDLS and CDR2 YYNGEE. This CDR3 has 15 residues. CDR3 coding DNA: TGTGCCAGCAGCGCCCAGGACCGAAGCTCCTACGAGCAGTACTTC. It is translated as CASSAQDRSSYEQYF.

The genes are TRBV10-2 and TRBJ1-3; D uncertain. This CDR3 is built from 12 residues. Germline values: CDR1 WSHSY, CDR2 SAAADI. V was trimmed by 10 bases and J by 2 bases, leaving 9 bases between them. The CDR3 DNA reads as TGCGCCACCACCGAGGCTGGAAACACCATATATTTT. This sequence encodes CATTEAGNTIYF.